These 9 T cell receptor beta chains originate from one sample sequenced in a study of blood T cells in healthy people across ages. A second PCR of about 7 to 12 cycles used a sample-barcoded 5' primer and a J-beta primer mix. From the 5' RACE reads, TCRdb called clonotypes with MiXCR, one entry per CDR3 protein. Here the sample spans roughly 720,000 distinct CDR3 sequences, roughly 50% being singletons. Input material: blood. The receptors were sampled from an older man in good health.

On this clonotype: One junction end does not reproduce the germline sequence, and a read error may be involved. The chain links TRBV12-3 or TRBV12-4 to TRBJ2-7, with a weak D call TRBD2 (6 bases). CDR3 length equals 11 residues. DNA for the CDR3: TGTGCCAGCAGTTCGGACTACGAGCCGTACTTC. Translated: CASSSDYEPYF.

This chain links TRBV9 with TRBJ2-1; 11 nucleotides line up with TRBD2. The V segment lost 2 bases and the J segment 6 bases; nucleotides outside the gene matches: 7. The CDR3 runs 16 residues. Germline CDR1 reads SGDLS; CDR2 reads YYNGEE. The CDR3 DNA reads TGTGCCAGCAGCGTTTCACTAGCGGGAGTTGCCAATGAGCAGTTCTTC. It codes for CASSVSLAGVANEQFF. The full variable domain, in which reference TRBV9 and TRBJ2-1 provide the parts outside the CDR3, is DSGVTQTPKHLITATGQRVTLRCSPRSGDLSVYWYQQSLDQGLQFLIQYYNGEERAKGNILERFSAQQFPDLHSELNLSSLELGDSALYFCASSVSLAGVANEQFFGPGTRLTVL.

The chain employs TRBV6-4 and TRBJ1-2; unclear D gene. Germline CDR1 reads MRHNA; CDR2 reads SNTAGT. The V and J ends lost 4 bases and 8 bases respectively, with 20 bases between them. This CDR3 spans 15 amino acids. The DNA for the CDR3 is TGTGCCAGCAGTGCATTCCCCGGCTCCAGACGGGGCTACACCTTC. It translates to CASSAFPGSRRGYTF.

The chain links TRBV2 to TRBJ2-7, with TRBD1 matching 11 bases. The CDR3 is made up of 17 amino acids. V lost 7 bases, J lost 5 bases, and 16 bases stayed unmatched. The V gene's germline CDR1 is SNHLY and CDR2 FYNNEI. The chain's CDR3 is CASTTGQGVQKFNEQYF. The CDR3 nucleotides are TGTGCCAGCACCACGGGACAGGGGGTCCAAAAGTTTAACGAGCAGTACTTC.

The chain combines TRBV5-1 with TRBJ1-1, with 7 bases aligning to TRBD1. This CDR3 is 14 amino acids long. The V and J ends lost 2 bases and 5 bases, in that order; junction bases with no gene match: 6. In germline, CDR1 is SGHRS, CDR2 YFSETQ. CDR3 region: CASSFETGLTEAFF. CDR3 in DNA: TGCGCCAGCAGCTTCGAGACAGGGTTGACTGAAGCTTTCTTT.

The chain uses TRBV18 and TRBJ2-7; a weak D match, TRBD2 (5 bases). Per germline, CDR1 KGHSH and CDR2 LQKENI. The length of the CDR3 is 15 residues. Deletions cut 1 base from V and 3 bases from J, with 13 bases between. In DNA form, the CDR3 reads TGTGCCAGCTCACCACGGGCCGGGGAAAACTACGAGCAGTACTTC. Translated: CASSPRAGENYEQYF.

The J gene is TRBJ1-2, the V gene TRBV6-5; D might be TRBD1 (5 bases). V gave up 6 bases and J gave up 2 bases, with 13 bases separating them. Germline V gives CDR1 MNHEY, CDR2 SVGAGI. CDR3 length: 14 residues. This CDR3 reads CASRAPGANYGYTF. For the CDR3, the DNA is TGTGCCAGCAGAGCCCCCGGGGCCAACTATGGCTACACCTTC.

The chain employs TRBV20-1 and TRBJ2-3, with D unclear. The V gene's germline CDR1 is DFQATT and CDR2 SNEGSKA (reference sequence). Trimming removed 3 bases from V and 14 bases from J, with 15 bases in between. CDR3 length: 11 amino acids. The CDR3 protein is CSASGSSYAYF. The CDR3 region has the DNA TGCAGTGCTAGCGGCAGTTCATACGCGTATTTT.

The chain is built from TRBV20-1 and TRBJ2-7; 11 bases fit TRBD2. CDR1 DFQATT and CDR2 SNEGSKA come from the germline V gene (reference sequence). The CDR3 loop spans 15 amino acids. Unmatched junction bases numbered 7, after V lost 4 bases and J lost 2 bases. The DNA of the CDR3 is TGCAGTGCTACCGATAGACTAGCGGGGACCTACGAGCAGTACTTC. Amino acid sequence: CSATDRLAGTYEQYF.